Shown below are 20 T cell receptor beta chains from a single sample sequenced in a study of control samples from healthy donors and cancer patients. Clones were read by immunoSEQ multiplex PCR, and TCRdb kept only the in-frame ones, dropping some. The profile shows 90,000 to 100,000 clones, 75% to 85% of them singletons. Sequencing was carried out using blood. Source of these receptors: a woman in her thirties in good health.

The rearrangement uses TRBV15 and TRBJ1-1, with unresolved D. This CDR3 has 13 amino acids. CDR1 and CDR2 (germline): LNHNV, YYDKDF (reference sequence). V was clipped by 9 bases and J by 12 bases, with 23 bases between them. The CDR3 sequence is CATIGYRGRETFF. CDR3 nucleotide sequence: TGTGCCACAATTGGCTACCGGGGTCGGGAAACTTTCTTT.

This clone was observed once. In DNA form, the CDR3 reads TGTGCCAGCTCACCGCTTAGGGTGAATGAGCAGTTCTTC. This sequence encodes CASSPLRVNEQFF. The chain joins TRBV18 to TRBJ2-1; unclear D gene. This CDR3 is built from 13 residues. The V gene lost 3 bases and the J gene lost 7 bases, with 10 bases spanning the gap. The germline V gene encodes CDR1 KGHSH and CDR2 LQKENI.

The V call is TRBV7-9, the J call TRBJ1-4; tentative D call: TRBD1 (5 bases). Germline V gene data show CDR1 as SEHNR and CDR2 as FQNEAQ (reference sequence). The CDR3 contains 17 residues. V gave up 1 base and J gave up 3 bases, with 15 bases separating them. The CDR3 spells CASSLVGLGGSNEKLFF. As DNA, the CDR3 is TGTGCCAGCAGCTTAGTCGGCCTGGGGGGTTCTAATGAAAAACTGTTTTTT.

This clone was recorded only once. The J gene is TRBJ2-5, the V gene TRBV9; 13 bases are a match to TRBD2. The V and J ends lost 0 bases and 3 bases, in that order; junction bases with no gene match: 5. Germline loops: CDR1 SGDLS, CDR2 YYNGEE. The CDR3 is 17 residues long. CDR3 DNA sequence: TGTGCCAGCAGCGTAGATGGACTAGCGGGGGTAAAAGAGACCCAGTACTTC. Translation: CASSVDGLAGVKETQYF.

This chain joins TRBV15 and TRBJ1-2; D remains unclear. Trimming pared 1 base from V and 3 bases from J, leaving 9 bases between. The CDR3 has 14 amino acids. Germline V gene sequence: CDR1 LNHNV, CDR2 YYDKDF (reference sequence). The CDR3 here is CATSRVHTDYGYTF. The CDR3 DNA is TGTGCCACCAGCAGAGTGCACACGGACTATGGCTACACCTTC.

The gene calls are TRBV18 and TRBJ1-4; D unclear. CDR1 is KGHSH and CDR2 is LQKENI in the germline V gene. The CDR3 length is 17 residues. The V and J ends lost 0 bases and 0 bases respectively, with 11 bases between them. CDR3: CASSPPGTPATNEKLFF. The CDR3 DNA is TGTGCCAGCTCACCACCGGGTACACCTGCAACTAATGAAAAACTGTTTTTT.

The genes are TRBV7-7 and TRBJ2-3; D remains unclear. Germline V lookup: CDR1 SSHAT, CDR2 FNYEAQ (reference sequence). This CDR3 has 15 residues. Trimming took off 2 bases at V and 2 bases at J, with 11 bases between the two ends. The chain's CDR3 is CASSLSGQDTDTQYF. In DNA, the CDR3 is TGTGCCAGCAGCTTAAGTGGGCAGGACACAGATACGCAGTATTTT. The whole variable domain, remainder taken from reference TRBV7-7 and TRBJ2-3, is GAGVSQSPRYKVTKRGQDVTLRCDPISSHATLYWYQQALGQGPEFLTYFNYEAQPDKSGLPSDRFSAERPEGSISTLTIQRTEQRDSAMYRCASSLSGQDTDTQYFGPGTRLTVL.

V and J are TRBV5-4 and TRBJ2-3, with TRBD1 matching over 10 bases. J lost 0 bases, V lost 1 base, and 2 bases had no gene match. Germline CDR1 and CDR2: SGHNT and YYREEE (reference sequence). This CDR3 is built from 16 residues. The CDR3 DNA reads TGTGCCAGCAGCTTGTGGGACAGGGGTAGCACAGATACGCAGTATTTT. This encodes CASSLWDRGSTDTQYF.

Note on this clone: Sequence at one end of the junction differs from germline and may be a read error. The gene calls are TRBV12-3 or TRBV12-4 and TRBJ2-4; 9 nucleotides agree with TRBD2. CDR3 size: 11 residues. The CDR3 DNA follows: TGTGCCACCTTGCGGGGGGGGGCGCTTGACTTC. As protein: CATLRGGALDF.

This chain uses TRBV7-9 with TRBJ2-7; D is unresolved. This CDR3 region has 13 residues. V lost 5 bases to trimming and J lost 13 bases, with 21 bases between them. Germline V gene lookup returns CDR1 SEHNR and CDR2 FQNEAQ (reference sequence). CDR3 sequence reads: CASSPTGGGVLYF. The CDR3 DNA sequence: TGTGCCAGCAGCCCAACGGGTGGTGGAGTATTATACTTC.

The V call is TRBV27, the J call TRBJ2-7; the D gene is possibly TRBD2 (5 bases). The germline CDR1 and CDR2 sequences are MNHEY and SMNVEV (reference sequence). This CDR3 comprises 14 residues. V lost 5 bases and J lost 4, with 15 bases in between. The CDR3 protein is CASSPSTRVYEQYF. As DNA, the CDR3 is TGTGCCAGCAGTCCATCCACTAGGGTGTACGAGCAGTACTTC.

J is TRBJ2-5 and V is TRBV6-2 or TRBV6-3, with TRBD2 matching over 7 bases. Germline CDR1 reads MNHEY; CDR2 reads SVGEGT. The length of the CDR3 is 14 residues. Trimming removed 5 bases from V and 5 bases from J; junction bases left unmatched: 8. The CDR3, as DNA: TGTGCCAGCAGTGCCCGACTAGCCTCCGAGACCCAGTACTTC. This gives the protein CASSARLASETQYF.

The CDR3 bases are TGTGCCAGTACCGAAGATGGGGGCTCCGGTTCACCCCTCCACTTT. Its translation: CASTEDGGSGSPLHF. V is TRBV19 and J is TRBJ1-6, with D maybe TRBD1 (6 bases). Looked up from germline, CDR1 is LNHDA and CDR2 is SQIVND (reference sequence). The ends were cut back, 7 bases at V and 9 bases at J, with 19 bases in the middle. CDR3 length: 15 residues.

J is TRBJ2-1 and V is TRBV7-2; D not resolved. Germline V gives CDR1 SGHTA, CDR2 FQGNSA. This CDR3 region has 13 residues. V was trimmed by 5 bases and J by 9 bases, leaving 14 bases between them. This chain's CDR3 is CASSPGVRGEQFF. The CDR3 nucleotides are TGTGCCAGCAGCCCCGGAGTTCGTGGTGAGCAGTTCTTC.

CDR3 bases: TGCGCCAGCAGCTTGGTGAGGGGGGGAACTGAAGCTTTCTTT. Amino acid sequence: CASSLVRGGTEAFF. This chain joins TRBV5-1 and TRBJ1-1, with D perhaps TRBD1 (6 bases). V gave up 0 bases and J gave up 5 bases, with 11 bases separating them. Germline CDR1 SGHRS, CDR2 YFSETQ. This CDR3 is built from 14 residues.

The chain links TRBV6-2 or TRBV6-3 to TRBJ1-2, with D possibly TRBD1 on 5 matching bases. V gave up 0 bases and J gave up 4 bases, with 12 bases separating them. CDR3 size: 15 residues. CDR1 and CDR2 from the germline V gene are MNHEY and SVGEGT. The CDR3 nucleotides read TGTGCCAGCAGTTACTCAGGGGCCGGCATCTATGGCTACACCTTC. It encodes CASSYSGAGIYGYTF.

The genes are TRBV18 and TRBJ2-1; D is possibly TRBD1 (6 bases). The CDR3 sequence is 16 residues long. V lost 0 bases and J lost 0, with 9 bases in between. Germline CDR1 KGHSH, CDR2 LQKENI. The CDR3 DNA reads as TGTGCCAGCTCACCACCTCCACAGGGCTCCTACAATGAGCAGTTCTTC. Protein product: CASSPPPQGSYNEQFF.

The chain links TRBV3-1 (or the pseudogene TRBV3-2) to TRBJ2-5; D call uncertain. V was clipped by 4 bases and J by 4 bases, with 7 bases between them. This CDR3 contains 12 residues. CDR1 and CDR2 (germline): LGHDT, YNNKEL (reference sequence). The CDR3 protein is CASSPAPETQYF. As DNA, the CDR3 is TGTGCCAGCAGCCCAGCCCCAGAGACCCAGTACTTC.

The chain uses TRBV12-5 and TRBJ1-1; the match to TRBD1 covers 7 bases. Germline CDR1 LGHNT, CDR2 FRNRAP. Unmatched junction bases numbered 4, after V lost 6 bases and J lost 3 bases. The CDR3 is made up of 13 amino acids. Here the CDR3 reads CASGRTGDTEAFF. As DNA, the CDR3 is TGTGCTAGTGGCCGAACAGGGGACACTGAAGCTTTCTTT.

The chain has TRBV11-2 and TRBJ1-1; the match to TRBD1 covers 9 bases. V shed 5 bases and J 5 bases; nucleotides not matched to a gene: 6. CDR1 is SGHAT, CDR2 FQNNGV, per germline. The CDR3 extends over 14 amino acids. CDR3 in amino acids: CASSQRQGVTEAFF. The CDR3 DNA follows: TGTGCCAGCAGCCAACGACAGGGGGTGACTGAAGCTTTCTTT.